The 27 T cell receptor beta chains below were found in one sample sequenced in a study of blood T cell repertoires in COVID-19 (TCRdb year 2020). To prepare the library, the immunoSEQ multiplex PCR assay was applied. TCRdb took this table from immuneACCESS and kept in-frame rearrangements with V and J called. Such tables lack part of the clones; where checked against another copy, unresolved V genes explain under half of the gap, and the rest is unexplained. For this sample there are just over 300,000 clones; roughly 85% appear just once. The ten largest clones represent around 2.1% of the sample. Source material: PBMCs or T cells enriched from blood (not recorded which). Receptors were obtained from a man aged 30 to 39 who had recovered from COVID-19.

Concerning this clone itself: The sample carries other DNA sequences with the same CDR3. The chain joins TRBV7-3 to TRBJ1-2; TRBD1 might be the D (6 bases). Germline CDR1 SGHTA, CDR2 FQGTGA. Trimming pared 5 bases from V and 6 bases from J, leaving 13 bases between. This CDR3 comprises 13 residues. The CDR3 DNA reads as TGTGCCAGCAGCCTCACAGGGACCGATGGCTACACCTTC. It codes for CASSLTGTDGYTF.

V is TRBV7-9 and J is TRBJ2-7; TRBD1 aligns across 11 bases. The CDR3 totals 14 residues. Germline CDR1 is SEHNR and CDR2 is FQNEAQ (reference sequence). The junction had 3 bases not matched to a gene; V was cut back by 4 bases and J by 4 bases. CDR3 DNA: TGTGCCAGCAGCTACGGGACAGGGGGTTACGAGCAGTACTTC. Encoded protein: CASSYGTGGYEQYF.

The chain uses TRBV6-5 and TRBJ2-7; D might be TRBD2 (6 bases). The germline CDR1 and CDR2 sequences are MNHEY and SVGAGI. CDR3 length: 13 residues. V was cut by 6 bases and J by 3 bases, with 12 bases left in between. CDR3 nucleotide sequence: TGTGCCAGCAGGGAGGGACCCTACTACGAGCAGTACTTC. Translation gives CASREGPYYEQYF.

V gene TRBV4-2 combines with J gene TRBJ2-2; 11 bases fit TRBD2. Germline V gene lookup returns CDR1 LGHNA and CDR2 YNFKEQ. V was clipped by 1 base and J by 3 bases; unmatched bases: 4. There are 17 residues in the CDR3. In nucleotides, the CDR3 is TGTGCCAGCAGCCAAGTTAGCGGGGGGGCCGACACCGGGGAGCTGTTTTTT. Residues: CASSQVSGGADTGELFF.

The V call is TRBV6-6, the J call TRBJ2-1; TRBD1 aligns across 10 bases. This CDR3 is 15 amino acids long. Germline CDR1 is MNHNY and CDR2 is SVGAGI (reference sequence). The V gene end was trimmed by 6 bases and the J gene end by 6 bases; junction bases not matched to a gene: 8. The CDR3 sequence is CASRSRDRGLNEQFF. The CDR3 region has the DNA TGTGCCAGCAGATCCCGGGACAGGGGCCTCAATGAGCAGTTCTTC.

This chain uses TRBV30 with TRBJ1-4; no definite D call. Trimming removed 3 bases at V and 8 bases at J, with 19 bases between. The V gene's germline CDR1 is GTSNPN and CDR2 SVGIG (reference sequence). The CDR3 covers 15 residues. The CDR3 DNA reads TGTGCCTGGAGATCCAGTAGGACTGTGGGGGAAAAACTGTTTTTT. It translates to CAWRSSRTVGEKLFF.

This chain uses TRBV19 with TRBJ2-5, with TRBD2 as a possible D gene (6 bases). V lost 6 bases and J 4 bases, leaving 15 bases between the germline ends. Per germline, CDR1 LNHDA and CDR2 SQIVND (reference sequence). The CDR3 is 14 residues long. Written as DNA, the CDR3 is TGTGCCAGTAGCCGTGGGAGGTCGGGAGAGACCCAGTACTTC. Translated: CASSRGRSGETQYF.

The chain links TRBV9 to TRBJ2-3; unclear D gene. The germline V gene has CDR1 SGDLS and CDR2 YYNGEE. V was pared by 0 bases and J by 0 bases, with 2 bases between. The CDR3 spans 13 residues. The CDR3 nucleotides read TGTGCCAGCAGCGTAGCTAGCACAGATACGCAGTATTTT. Protein product: CASSVASTDTQYF.

The chain has TRBV3-1 (or the pseudogene TRBV3-2) and TRBJ1-1; TRBD1 is a possible D gene (6 bases). The CDR3 is made up of 12 amino acids. Trimming took off 1 base at V and 6 bases at J, with 6 bases between the two ends. Germline-derived CDR1 and CDR2 are LGHDT and YNNKEL (reference sequence). CDR3 residues: CASSQGTAEAFF. CDR3 DNA sequence: TGTGCCAGCAGCCAAGGGACAGCTGAAGCTTTCTTT.

This chain connects TRBV5-4 to TRBJ1-2; D may be TRBD1 (6 bases). V was clipped by 0 bases and J by 4 bases, with 13 bases between them. Per germline, CDR1 SGHNT and CDR2 YYREEE (reference sequence). This CDR3 is built from 15 residues. The CDR3: CASSLGAGVGYGYTF. For the CDR3, the DNA is TGTGCCAGCAGCTTGGGGGCAGGGGTGGGCTATGGCTACACCTTC.

The genes are TRBV7-2 and TRBJ1-2; D perhaps matches TRBD1 (6 bases). Germline V gives CDR1 SGHTA, CDR2 FQGNSA. This CDR3 region has 13 residues. Trimming pared 5 bases from V and 6 bases from J, leaving 13 bases between. CDR3 residues: CASSATGRNGYTF. As DNA, the CDR3 is TGTGCCAGCAGCGCAACAGGGAGAAATGGCTACACCTTC. Supplemented by reference TRBV7-2 and TRBJ1-2, the full variable domain reads GAGVSQSPSNKVTEKGKDVELRCDPISGHTALYWYRQSLGQGLEFLIYFQGNSAPDKSGLPSDRFSAERTGGSVSTLTIQRTQQEDSAVYLCASSATGRNGYTFGSGTRLTVV.

The chain links TRBV7-2 to TRBJ2-1, with D possibly being TRBD2 (6 bases). Germline CDR1 SGHTA, CDR2 FQGNSA. V lost 5 bases and J 0 bases, leaving 14 bases between the germline ends. This CDR3 comprises 16 residues. CDR3: CASSPDGRGSYNEQFF. The CDR3 DNA reads as TGTGCCAGCAGCCCCGATGGGCGGGGCTCCTACAATGAGCAGTTCTTC.

This clone was recorded once. Sequence at one end of the junction differs from germline and may be a read error. In DNA form, the CDR3 reads TGCAGCGTTCAAGAGGTACAGGGCGGTGGAAAACTGTTTTTT. Protein: CSVQEVQGGGKLFF. V is TRBV29-1 and J is TRBJ1-4, with D possibly being TRBD1 (6 bases). The CDR3 length is 14 residues. The germline gives CDR1 SQVTM, CDR2 ANQGSEA.

The V gene is TRBV5-1, the J gene TRBJ1-2; 7 bases are a match to TRBD1. Trimming took 10 bases from V and 2 from J; bases not matched to a gene: 5. Germline CDR1 and CDR2: SGHRS and YFSETQ. The CDR3 is made up of 12 amino acids. CDR3 DNA sequence: TGCGCCGCCGGACAGGAGAACTATGGCTACACCTTC. This codes for CAAGQENYGYTF.

The gene calls are TRBV4-1 and TRBJ1-4; D is unresolved. Looked up from germline, CDR1 is MGHRA and CDR2 is YSYEKL. Trimming removed 3 bases at V and 8 bases at J, with 7 bases between. The CDR3 is 12 amino acids. The CDR3 DNA follows: TGCGCCAGCAGCCATCTAGAGGAAAAACTGTTTTTT. This translates into CASSHLEEKLFF.

This clone was seen a handful of times. V gene TRBV2 combines with J gene TRBJ2-6, with D tentatively TRBD2 (5 bases). V gave up 3 bases and J gave up 4 bases, with 13 bases separating them. The CDR3 spans 16 residues. Germline lookup yields CDR1 SNHLY and CDR2 FYNNEI. The CDR3 loop is CASSEFRGSGANVLTF. The DNA for the CDR3 is TGTGCCAGCAGTGAGTTTCGAGGGTCCGGGGCCAACGTCCTGACTTTC.

The chain couples TRBV18 to TRBJ1-3; D ambiguous. The V and J ends lost 3 bases and 0 bases respectively, with 15 bases between them. Germline CDR1 and CDR2: KGHSH and LQKENI. This CDR3 is 17 amino acids long. CDR3 nucleotides: TGTGCCAGCTCACCGAAAGATGCAGGCCCCTCTGGAAACACCATATATTTT. This sequence encodes CASSPKDAGPSGNTIYF.

The chain joins TRBV11-2 to TRBJ2-7; possibly TRBD1 for D (6 bases). The CDR3 runs 14 residues. The germline gives CDR1 SGHAT, CDR2 FQNNGV. The V end was cut by 4 bases, the J end by 1 base, with 11 bases between. The CDR3 protein is CASSSFRGSYEQYF. DNA for the CDR3: TGTGCCAGCAGCTCCTTCAGGGGATCCTACGAGCAGTACTTC.

V is TRBV2 and J is TRBJ2-5; 10 bases line up with TRBD2. CDR1 is SNHLY and CDR2 is FYNNEI in the germline V gene. CDR3 length: 16 residues. Unmatched junction bases numbered 6, after V lost 4 bases and J lost 1 base. The CDR3 DNA is TGTGCCAGCAGTGGTAGTCCTAGCGGGGGCCAAGAGACCCAGTACTTC. This translates into CASSGSPSGGQETQYF.

CDR3 in amino acids: CASSLLKYAEAFF. CDR3 in DNA: TGTGCCAGCAGCTTACTAAAGTACGCTGAAGCTTTCTTT. The chain couples TRBV11-2 to TRBJ1-1; D is uncertain. V was cut by 2 bases and J by 6 bases, with 10 bases left in between. The CDR3 has 13 amino acids. Germline V CDR1 and CDR2: SGHAT, FQNNGV.

The genes are TRBV11-2 and TRBJ2-1; D is unclear. V lost 1 base and J 4 bases, leaving 14 bases between the germline ends. The V gene's germline CDR1 is SGHAT and CDR2 FQNNGV. There are 16 residues in the CDR3. The DNA of the CDR3 is TGTGCCAGCAGCTTAGTTAGGCGGAGTACGTACAATGAGCAGTTCTTC. It specifies CASSLVRRSTYNEQFF.

The chain employs TRBV5-4 and TRBJ1-1; the D gene is possibly TRBD1 (5 bases). The CDR3 loop spans 14 amino acids. The V gene lost 0 bases and the J gene lost 1 base, with 7 bases spanning the gap. Germline-derived CDR1 and CDR2 are SGHNT and YYREEE (reference sequence). The CDR3 here is CASSLDRTNTEAFF. CDR3 DNA: TGTGCCAGCAGCTTGGACAGGACGAACACTGAAGCTTTCTTT.

This clone was observed a single time. This chain uses TRBV18 with TRBJ1-1; D is uncertain. The germline CDR1 and CDR2 sequences are KGHSH and LQKENI. This CDR3 spans 14 amino acids. The germline V and J ends were trimmed by 4 bases and 4 bases, with 13 bases remaining between them. The CDR3 loop is CASSRLSAATEAFF. The DNA for the CDR3 is TGTGCCAGCTCACGGTTGAGCGCCGCCACTGAAGCTTTCTTT.

V and J are TRBV2 and TRBJ1-2; 8 bases are a match to TRBD1. This CDR3 region has 15 residues. V lost 7 bases, J lost 7 bases, and 14 bases stayed unmatched. Germline loops: CDR1 SNHLY, CDR2 FYNNEI. The CDR3 nucleotides read TGTGCCAGCACAGAGTACAGACAGGGGAGGTCTGGCTACACCTTC. Protein sequence: CASTEYRQGRSGYTF.

The chain couples TRBV4-1 to TRBJ2-1; D remains unclear. The CDR3 is 11 amino acids. The germline V gene encodes CDR1 MGHRA and CDR2 YSYEKL. V was shortened by 3 bases and J by 6 bases, with 3 bases between the two germline ends. The CDR3 loop is CASSQANEQFF. DNA for the CDR3: TGCGCCAGCAGCCAGGCCAATGAGCAGTTCTTC.

This clone was detected a few times. The rearrangement uses TRBV7-9 and TRBJ1-6; D might be TRBD1 (5 bases). Trimming removed 5 bases at V and 9 bases at J, with 14 bases between. CDR1 is SEHNR, CDR2 FQNEAQ, per germline (reference sequence). The CDR3 sequence is 14 residues long. This chain's CDR3 is CASSMTALGSPLHF. CDR3 coding DNA: TGTGCCAGCAGCATGACAGCCTTGGGTTCACCCCTCCACTTT.

The gene calls are TRBV6-5 and TRBJ1-6; D remains ambiguous. The CDR3 has 16 amino acids. V lost 0 bases and J lost 7, with 13 bases in between. Germline V CDR1 and CDR2: MNHEY, SVGAGI. The CDR3 sequence: CASSYSATGWNSPLHF. The CDR3 DNA follows: TGTGCCAGCAGTTACTCGGCTACCGGGTGGAATTCACCCCTCCACTTT.